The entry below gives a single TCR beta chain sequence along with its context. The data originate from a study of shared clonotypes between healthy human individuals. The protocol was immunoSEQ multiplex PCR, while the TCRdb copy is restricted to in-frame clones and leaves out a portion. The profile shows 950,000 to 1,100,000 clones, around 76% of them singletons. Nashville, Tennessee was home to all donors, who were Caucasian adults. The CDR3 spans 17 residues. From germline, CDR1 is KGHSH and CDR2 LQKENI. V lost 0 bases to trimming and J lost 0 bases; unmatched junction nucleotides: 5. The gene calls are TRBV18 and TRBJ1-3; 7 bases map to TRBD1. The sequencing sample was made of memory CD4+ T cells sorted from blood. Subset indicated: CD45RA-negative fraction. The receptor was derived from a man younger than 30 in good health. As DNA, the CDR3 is TGTGCCAGCTCACCACCGTTGAGGGACAGCTCTGGAAACACCATATATTTT. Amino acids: CASSPPLRDSSGNTIYF.